What follows describes a single T cell receptor beta chain. Its antigen is not identified. The data were taken from a study of cytomegalovirus exposure and HLA in healthy donors. Overall study findings and caveats: Sequencing had likely introduced a cluster of highly shared sequence variants as an artifact.

The V and J ends lost 1 base and 4 bases respectively, with 10 bases between them. This CDR3 has 14 amino acids. CDR1 SGHDN and CDR2 FVKESK come from the germline V gene. The PCR ran on 60 Vbeta and 13 Jbeta primers. Using immunoSEQ multiplex PCR, the repertoire was profiled, and TCRdb retains in-frame clones only, with some absent. Here the sample spans some 200,000 clones, about 80% being singletons. Donors were ostensibly healthy at sampling, although undocumented immune exposures were probable. This chain links TRBV14 with TRBJ1-2; perhaps TRBD1 as D (5 bases). Specimen: PBMCs. The sequence was obtained from a woman aged 40-49 years in good health and CMV-seronegative. The DNA for the CDR3 is TGTGCCAGCAGCCAAGCAGGGAGGAGCTATGGCTACACCTTC. It yields the protein CASSQAGRSYGYTF.